This record concerns one T cell receptor beta chain sequence. Its antigen is unknown. Per-nucleotide qualities are absent, and no much larger clonotype sits a single base away. RNA was extracted with the RNeasy kit and roughly 0.45 to 1 ug was reverse transcribed using random hexamers. The immunoSEQ multiplex PCR assay, which covers 54 Vbeta and 13 Jbeta segments, was used to amplify TCR beta CDR3 regions. PCR amplification bias was corrected using a synthetic template baseline for primer optimization and computational correction. Regarding the original processing steps: Reads were assigned to V, D and J genes according to IMGT and analyzed in immunoSEQ Analyzer, with only productive sequences retained. To calculate clonality, Shannon entropy was normalized by log2 of the number of productive unique sequences and then subtracted from one. For each patient and control, public and private clones were evaluated among the 100 most prevalent clones. A clone was defined as Susac-specific if it was absent from the healthy and MS cohorts, from 1052 published viral clones and from other ImmuneACCESS disease sequences. TCRdb ran its own pipeline on the public reads, namely fastp trimming at Q25 and MiXCR clone calling, and kept in-frame beta chains. Rows merge per CDR3 protein into single entries with the most common DNA and genes. What appears here as the V and J calls and clone size reflects TCRdb's work, not the paper's. The sample table contains 70,000 or so distinct CDR3 sequences; only one count was recorded for approximately 93% of them. 0.45% to 0.65% of the sample is held by the ten biggest clonotypes.

From the cysteine up to the phenylalanine, the CDR3 has a length of 15 residues. Only the CDR3 portion is preserved as DNA: 45 bases, with reading frame beginning at the first base. Relative to germline, V is 1 base shorter and J is 3 bases shorter, with 13 bases between their ends. Looking up the germline V gene yields CDR1 SGHVS and CDR2 FNYEAQ. The sample is drawn from a study of CD8 T cells in Susac syndrome (dated by TCRdb to about 2019). Broadly, across the study: The study used repertoire sequencing to test whether antigen drove CD8+ T cell activation and differentiation in Susac syndrome. The clonality of the CD8+ T cell repertoire was compared across over 9 healthy donors, around 14 Susac syndrome patients and around 16 multiple sclerosis patients.

The investigation overall reported the following: The number of individuals in the TCR sequencing and HLA analysis was acknowledged as relatively small.

Peripheral blood CD8+ and CD4+ T cells from healthy donors, Susac syndrome patients and multiple sclerosis patients were profiled by high-throughput TCR beta sequencing. The multiple sclerosis controls were treatment-naive patients who had stable or active relapsing-remitting disease and met the revised McDonald criteria. Bulk CD8+ and CD4+ T cells were purified magnetically by negative isolation, whereas CD8+ TEMRA cells were enriched by FACS. Blood was collected in EDTA tubes and processed within 24 hours, with PBMCs isolated through density gradient centrifugation. PBMCs intended for TCR sequencing were cryopreserved in liquid nitrogen and thawed later in a water bath at 37 degrees C. The sorted or isolated CD4+, CD8+ and CD8+ TEMRA cells had a purity of 90% or higher.

Material for sequencing was CD8+ T cells from PBMCs. This chain joins TRBV7-6 to TRBJ2-7, with the identity of the D gene unclear. This receptor was taken from a human donor with multiple sclerosis. The CDR3 protein sequence reads: CASSLGPGLGYEQYF. The DNA sequence follows: TGTGCCAGCAGCTTAGGTCCAGGATTGGGCTACGAGCAGTACTTC. Supplemented by the reference TRBV7-6 and TRBJ2-7 proteins around the CDR3, the complete variable domain is GAGVSQSPRYKVTKRGQDVALRCDPISGHVSLYWYRQALGQGPEFLTYFNYEAQQDKSGLPNDRFSAERPEGSISTLTIQRTEQRDSAMYRCASSLGPGLGYEQYFGPGTRLTVT.